This T cell receptor (beta chain) was identified in a study of blood T cell repertoires in COVID-19. On the study more broadly: T cells, B-cell-depleted T cells, or PBMCs provided the cDNA or gDNA that served as material.

Germline values: CDR1 SGHVS, CDR2 FQNEAQ. With 5 bases removed from V and 0 bases from J, the gap between germline ends came to 7 bases. This CDR3 contains 13 residues. Some clones are missing from TCRdb's copy, which holds only in-frame ones; the method was immunoSEQ multiplex PCR. This table has over 600,000 clones, approximately 90% appearing once. This rearrangement joins TRBV7-8 to TRBJ1-1, with D maybe TRBD1 (5 bases). The specimen sequenced was peripheral blood. The receptor's source is a woman in her late teens or twenties with acute or convalescent COVID-19. The DNA of the CDR3 is TGTGCCAGCAGCGTCAGGGTGAACACTGAAGCTTTCTTT. Translating gives CASSVRVNTEAFF. Combining the CDR3 with reference TRBV7-8 and TRBJ1-1 gives the whole variable domain GAGVSQSPRYKVAKRGQDVALRCDPISGHVSLFWYQQALGQGPEFLTYFQNEAQLDKSGLPSDRFFAERPEGSVSTLKIQRTQQEDSAVYLCASSVRVNTEAFFGQGTRLTVV.